This TCR beta chain was recorded in a study of lymphopenia after photon versus proton radiotherapy. Overall study findings and caveats: After lymphocyte nadir, photon-treated repertoires showed oligoclonal expansion, especially CD8+ Temra.

The CDR3 is 15 amino acids. CDR1 and CDR2 (germline): WSHSY, SAAADI. V was pared by 3 bases and J by 0 bases, with 10 bases between. Regarding this clone: Its antigen is not identified.

Method: immunoSEQ multiplex PCR; TCRdb's copy keeps in-frame clones and lacks some. The repertoire holds around 24,000 clones, with around 86% as singletons. This specimen consisted of peripheral blood, obtained from a patient treated with photon-based radiotherapy. The source is a woman in her forties or fifties with pancreatic cancer. The V gene is TRBV10-2, the J gene TRBJ2-3; D remains unclear. CDR3 coding DNA: TGCGCCAGCAGTGATGGACGCGAGAGCACAGATACGCAGTATTTT. Its protein is CASSDGRESTDTQYF.